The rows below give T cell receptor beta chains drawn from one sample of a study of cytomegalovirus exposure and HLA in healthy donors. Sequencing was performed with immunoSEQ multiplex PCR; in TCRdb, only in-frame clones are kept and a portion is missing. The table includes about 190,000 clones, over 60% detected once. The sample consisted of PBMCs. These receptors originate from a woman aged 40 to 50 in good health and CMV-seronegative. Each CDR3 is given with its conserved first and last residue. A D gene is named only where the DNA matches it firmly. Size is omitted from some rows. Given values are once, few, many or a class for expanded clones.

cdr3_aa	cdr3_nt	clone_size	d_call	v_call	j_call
CASRERAGVSYNEQFF	TGTGCCAGCAGGGAAAGAGCAGGGGTCTCCTACAATGAGCAGTTCTTC	-	-	TRBV11-3	TRBJ2-1
CASSSGGNTEAFF	TGTGCCAGCAGCTCAGGAGGGAACACTGAAGCTTTCTTT	-	-	TRBV9	TRBJ1-1
CASGLFVGHLISGNTIYF	TGTGCTAGTGGTTTGTTTGTGGGGCATCTTATCTCTGGAAACACCATATATTTT	-	-	TRBV12-5	TRBJ1-3
CASSIQRRTPQETQYF	TGTGCCAGTAGTATACAGAGACGGACTCCACAAGAGACCCAGTACTTC	-	-	TRBV19	TRBJ2-5
CASSLSLWEKLFF	TGTGCCAGCAGCTTAAGCCTATGGGAGAAACTGTTTTTT	-	-	TRBV11-3	TRBJ1-4
CASSLRTGTTGELFF	TGTGCCAGCAGCTTAAGGACAGGGACGACCGGGGAGCTGTTTTTT	-	TRBD1	TRBV7-2	TRBJ2-2
CASSLAAGAGAGGYTF	TGCGCCAGCAGCTTGGCCGCGGGAGCGGGTGCTGGTGGCTACACCTTC	-	-	TRBV5-1	TRBJ1-2
CASSLVPLAKAKNIQYF	TGTGCCAGCAGCTTAGTTCCTTTAGCGAAAGCCAAAAACATTCAGTACTTC	-	-	TRBV11-2	TRBJ2-4
CASSPRYAGGPDTQYF	TGTGCCAGCAGCCCGCGGTATGCGGGAGGCCCAGATACGCAGTATTTT	-	TRBD2	TRBV5-4	TRBJ2-3
CASSLTSQDGYTF	TGTGCCAGCAGCTTGACATCCCAAGATGGCTACACCTTC	-	-	TRBV7-9	TRBJ1-2
CASSEWLERETNTGELFF	TGTGCCAGCAGTGAATGGTTGGAGCGGGAGACTAACACCGGGGAGCTGTTTTTT	few	TRBD2	TRBV25-1	TRBJ2-2
CASSGPTGRSVEAFF	TGTGCCAGTAGCGGCCCGACAGGGCGATCGGTTGAAGCTTTCTTT	once	TRBD1	TRBV19	TRBJ1-1
CASSLGGLGVGDEQFF	TGTGCCAGCAGCTTAGGGGGACTAGGAGTAGGCGATGAGCAGTTCTTC	-	TRBD2	TRBV7-6	TRBJ2-1
CASSERGPEAFF	TGTGCCAGCAGTGAACGGGGTCCTGAAGCTTTCTTT	-	-	TRBV6-1	TRBJ1-1
CASSQGQGFGVYGYTF	TGCGCCAGCAGCCAAGGACAGGGGTTCGGAGTCTATGGCTACACCTTC	-	TRBD1	TRBV4-3	TRBJ1-2
CATSRRVFSGSIGSGYNEQFF	TGTGCCACCAGCAGGAGGGTCTTTAGCGGGTCCATCGGTAGTGGATACAATGAGCAGTTCTTC	-	TRBD2	TRBV15	TRBJ2-1
CASSGLGTGAEKLFF	TGTGCCAGCAGTGGCCTGGGGACAGGGGCTGAAAAACTGTTTTTT	-	TRBD1	TRBV25-1	TRBJ1-4
CASTDRVNTEAFF	TGTGCCAGTACGGACAGGGTAAACACTGAAGCTTTCTTT	-	TRBD1	TRBV19	TRBJ1-1
CASSLADSTDTQYF	TGTGCCAGCAGCCTAGCGGATTCCACAGATACGCAGTATTTT	-	TRBD2	TRBV28	TRBJ2-3
CASGPTGLADSSYNEQFF	TGTGCTAGTGGTCCTACGGGGCTAGCGGACAGCTCCTACAATGAGCAGTTCTTC	-	-	TRBV12-5	TRBJ2-1
CASSPTRTSRGAYNEQFF	TGTGCCAGCAGCCCTACTAGAACCAGCAGGGGGGCCTACAATGAGCAGTTCTTC	once	-	TRBV7-3	TRBJ2-1
CASSVEGQEYQETQYF	TGTGCCAGCAGCGTAGAGGGACAGGAGTACCAAGAGACCCAGTACTTC	-	TRBD1	TRBV9	TRBJ2-5
CASSKQEAGVGGTQYF	TGTGCCAGTTCAAAGCAAGAGGCAGGGGTCGGTGGGACGCAGTATTTT	-	-	TRBV19	TRBJ2-3
CASSLQTSGSPYNEQFF	TGTGCCAGCAGCTTACAGACTAGCGGGAGCCCCTACAATGAGCAGTTCTTC	-	TRBD2	TRBV7-3	TRBJ2-1
CASSVEPAEIYEQYF	TGTGCCAGCAGCGTAGAGCCGGCGGAGATCTACGAGCAGTACTTC	-	-	TRBV9	TRBJ2-7
CASSQGGGANYGYTF	TGCGCCAGCAGCCAAGGTGGAGGGGCTAACTATGGCTACACCTTC	once	-	TRBV4-3	TRBJ1-2
CASSLGQGLSYEQYF	TGTGCCAGCAGCTTAGGTCAGGGGTTATCCTACGAGCAGTACTTC	once	-	TRBV5-6	TRBJ2-7
CASSSRNTGELFF	TGTGCCAGTAGTTCCAGGAACACCGGGGAGCTGTTTTTT	-	-	TRBV19	TRBJ2-2
CASSPGLAGGETQYF	TGTGCCAGTAGTCCAGGACTAGCGGGAGGAGAGACCCAGTACTTC	-	TRBD2	TRBV19	TRBJ2-5
CASSADSNYGYTF	TGTGCCAGCAGCGCCGACAGCAACTATGGCTACACCTTC	-	-	TRBV7-2	TRBJ1-2
CASSFETVTLNTEAFF	TGTGCCAGCAGCTTTGAGACAGTGACCTTGAACACTGAAGCTTTCTTT	-	-	TRBV5-4	TRBJ1-1
CASTWGSGGRANEQFF	TGTGCCAGCACTTGGGGCTCCGGCGGGAGGGCCAATGAGCAGTTCTTC	-	TRBD2	TRBV11-2	TRBJ2-1
CASSPAASGYQETQYF	TGTGCCAGCAGCCCGGCGGCTAGCGGGTACCAAGAGACCCAGTACTTC	-	TRBD2	TRBV4-2	TRBJ2-5
CAIEKGQGREEQFF	TGTGCCATCGAGAAAGGCCAGGGGAGGGAGGAGCAGTTCTTC	-	-	TRBV10-3	TRBJ2-1
CSVAGQGRETQYF	TGCAGCGTCGCCGGACAGGGGCGGGAGACCCAGTACTTC	few	TRBD1	TRBV29-1	TRBJ2-5
CASSLEASTSEQYF	TGTGCCAGCAGCTTAGAAGCTAGCACGAGCGAGCAGTACTTC	-	-	TRBV11-3	TRBJ2-7
CASSFDGPKGEQFF	TGTGCCAGCAGCTTCGACGGGCCGAAGGGGGAGCAGTTCTTC	-	-	TRBV11-3	TRBJ2-1
CAWSVGGNTEAFF	TGTGCCTGGAGTGTAGGGGGGAACACTGAAGCTTTCTTT	-	-	TRBV30	TRBJ1-1
CASSSPPQGRNTIYF	TGTGCCAGCAGCTCCCCACCCCAGGGGCGAAACACCATATATTTT	-	-	TRBV7-9	TRBJ1-3
CASSPPRGFSGELFF	TGTGCCAGTAGTCCTCCCCGCGGCTTCTCCGGGGAGCTGTTTTTT	-	-	TRBV19	TRBJ2-2
CASSLGSNNEQFF	TGTGCCAGCAGCTTAGGGAGTAACAATGAGCAGTTCTTC	-	-	TRBV5-6	TRBJ2-1
CASRGLANYGYTF	TGTGCCAGCCGCGGACTGGCTAACTATGGCTACACCTTC	-	-	TRBV9	TRBJ1-2
CASGSPTSEAIRNEQFF	TGTGCTAGTGGTTCCCCGACTAGCGAGGCCATCCGCAATGAGCAGTTCTTC	-	TRBD2	TRBV12-5	TRBJ2-1
CASSLVVAGTQYF	TGTGCCAGCAGCTTAGTCGTTGCGGGGACCCAGTACTTC	-	-	TRBV7-2	TRBJ2-5
CASSPTGITEAFF	TGTGCCAGTAGTCCTACAGGGATAACTGAAGCTTTCTTT	-	-	TRBV19	TRBJ1-1
CASSPPGAGYGYTF	TGTGCCAGCTCACCACCGGGGGCAGGCTATGGCTACACCTTC	-	-	TRBV18	TRBJ1-2
CASRQDRDGELFF	TGTGCCAGCAGGCAAGACAGGGACGGGGAGCTGTTTTTT	-	TRBD1	TRBV6-6	TRBJ2-2
CASSLTGYANQPQHF	TGTGCCAGCAGCTTAACAGGGTATGCGAATCAGCCCCAGCATTTT	-	-	TRBV7-2	TRBJ1-5
CASSGKSIGSAGETGELFF	TGCGCCAGCAGTGGCAAGTCGATTGGTTCAGCGGGAGAAACCGGGGAGCTGTTTTTT	-	TRBD2	TRBV4-1	TRBJ2-2